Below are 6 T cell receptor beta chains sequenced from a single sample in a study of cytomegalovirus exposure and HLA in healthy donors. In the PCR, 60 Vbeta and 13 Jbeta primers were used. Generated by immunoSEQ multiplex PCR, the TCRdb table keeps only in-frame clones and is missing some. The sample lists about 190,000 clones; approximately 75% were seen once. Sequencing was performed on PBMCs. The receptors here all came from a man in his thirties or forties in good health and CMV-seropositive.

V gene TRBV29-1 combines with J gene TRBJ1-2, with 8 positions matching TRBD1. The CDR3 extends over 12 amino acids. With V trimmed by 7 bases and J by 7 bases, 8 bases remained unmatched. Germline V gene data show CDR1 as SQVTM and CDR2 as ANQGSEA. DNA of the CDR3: TGCAGCGGGCAGACAGGGGAGACTGGCTACACCTTC. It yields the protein CSGQTGETGYTF. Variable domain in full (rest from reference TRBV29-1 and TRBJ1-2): SAVISQKPSRDICQRGTSLTIQCQVDSQVTMMFWYRQQPGQSLTLIATANQGSEATYESGFVIDKFPISRPNLTFSTLTVSNMSPEDSSIYLCSGQTGETGYTFGSGTRLTVV.

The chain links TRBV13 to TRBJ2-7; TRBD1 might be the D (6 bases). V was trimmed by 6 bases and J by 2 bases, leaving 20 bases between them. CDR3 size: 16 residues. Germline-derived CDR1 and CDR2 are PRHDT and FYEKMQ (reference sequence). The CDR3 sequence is CASSPTGSLGTYEQYF. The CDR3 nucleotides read TGTGCCAGCAGTCCAACAGGGTCCCTAGGCACCTACGAGCAGTACTTC.

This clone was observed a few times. CDR3 sequence reads: CAWIERGTDTQYF. In DNA, the CDR3 is TGTGCCTGGATAGAACGGGGCACAGATACGCAGTATTTT. The V call is TRBV30, the J call TRBJ2-3; the D is unclear. There are 13 residues in the CDR3. V lost 4 bases, J lost 1 base, and 9 bases lay in between. The germline CDR1 and CDR2 sequences are GTSNPN and SVGIG (reference sequence).

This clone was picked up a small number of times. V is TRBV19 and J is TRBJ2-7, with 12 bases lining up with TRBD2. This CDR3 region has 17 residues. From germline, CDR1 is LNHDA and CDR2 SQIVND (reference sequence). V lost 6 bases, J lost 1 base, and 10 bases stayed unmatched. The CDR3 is CASSFVGLAGSSYEQYF. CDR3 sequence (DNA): TGTGCCAGTAGCTTCGTCGGACTAGCGGGAAGTTCCTACGAGCAGTACTTC.

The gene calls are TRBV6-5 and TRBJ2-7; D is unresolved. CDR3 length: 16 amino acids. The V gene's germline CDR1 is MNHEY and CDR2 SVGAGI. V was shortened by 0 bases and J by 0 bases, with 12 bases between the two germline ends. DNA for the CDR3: TGTGCCAGCAGTTACTCGATGCATGCTAGCTCCTACGAGCAGTACTTC. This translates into CASSYSMHASSYEQYF.

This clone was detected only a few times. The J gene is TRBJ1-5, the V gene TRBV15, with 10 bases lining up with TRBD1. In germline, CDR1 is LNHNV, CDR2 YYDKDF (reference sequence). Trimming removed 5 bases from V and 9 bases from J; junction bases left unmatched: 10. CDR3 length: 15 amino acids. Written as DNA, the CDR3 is TGTGCCACCAGCGTGGGACAGGGGAGGGGTCGGCCCCAGCATTTT. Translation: CATSVGQGRGRPQHF.